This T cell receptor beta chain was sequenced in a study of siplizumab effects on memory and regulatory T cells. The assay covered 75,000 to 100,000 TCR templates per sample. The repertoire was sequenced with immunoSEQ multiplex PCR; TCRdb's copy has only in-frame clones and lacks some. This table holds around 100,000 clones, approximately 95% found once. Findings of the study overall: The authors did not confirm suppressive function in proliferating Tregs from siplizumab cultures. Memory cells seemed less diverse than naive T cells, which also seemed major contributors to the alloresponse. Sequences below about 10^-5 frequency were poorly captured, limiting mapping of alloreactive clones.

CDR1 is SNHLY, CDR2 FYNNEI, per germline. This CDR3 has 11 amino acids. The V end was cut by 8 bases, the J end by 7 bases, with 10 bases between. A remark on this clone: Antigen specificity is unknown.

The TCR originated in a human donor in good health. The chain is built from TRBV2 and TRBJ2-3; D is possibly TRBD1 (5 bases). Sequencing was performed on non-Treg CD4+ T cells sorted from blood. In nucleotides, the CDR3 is TGTGCCAGCGGGGCGGAGTATACGCAGTATTTT. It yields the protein CASGAEYTQYF.